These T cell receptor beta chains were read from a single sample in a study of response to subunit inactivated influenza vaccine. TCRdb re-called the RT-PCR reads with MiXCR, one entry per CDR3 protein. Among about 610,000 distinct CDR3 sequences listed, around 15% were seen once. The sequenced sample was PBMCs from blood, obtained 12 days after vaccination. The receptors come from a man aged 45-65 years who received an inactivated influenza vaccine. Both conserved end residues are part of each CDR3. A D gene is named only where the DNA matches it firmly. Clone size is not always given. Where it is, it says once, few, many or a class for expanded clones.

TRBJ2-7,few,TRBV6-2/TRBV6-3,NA,TGTGCCAGCAGTTACTCGATATTTGGGCAGGTAATCTACGAGCAGTACTTC,CASSYSIFGQVIYEQYF
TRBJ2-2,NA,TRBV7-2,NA,TGTGCCAGCAGCTTAAGTGAAACCGAGGAGCTGTTTTTT,CASSLSETEELFF
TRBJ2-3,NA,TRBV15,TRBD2,TGTGCCACCAGCAGCGGGAGCGGGAGTCTCGATACGCAGTATTTT,CATSSGSGSLDTQYF
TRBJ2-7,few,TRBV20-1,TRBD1,TGCAGTGCTACGACCTGGGGGACAGGGATCTACGAGCAGTACTTC,CSATTWGTGIYEQYF
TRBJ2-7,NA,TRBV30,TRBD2,TGTGCCTGGAGTGTAACTAGCGGGAGGTACGAGCAGTACTTC,CAWSVTSGRYEQYF
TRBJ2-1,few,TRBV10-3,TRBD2,TGTGCCATCAGTGAGGGGGTAGCGGGAGGCAATGAGCAGTTCTTC,CAISEGVAGGNEQFF
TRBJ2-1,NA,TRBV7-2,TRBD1,TGTGCCAGCGGCCAAACTGGGACAGGGCTTGCCTACAATGAGCAGTTCTTC,CASGQTGTGLAYNEQFF
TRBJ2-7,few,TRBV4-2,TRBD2,TGTGCCAGCAGCCAAGATGGGACTAGCGGATACGAGCAGTACTTC,CASSQDGTSGYEQYF
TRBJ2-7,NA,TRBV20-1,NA,TGCAGTGCTAGATTTCCGGCACTCTACGAGCAGTACTTC,CSARFPALYEQYF
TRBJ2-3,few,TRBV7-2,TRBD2,TGTGCCACCCAAAGCGGGAGCGCAGATACGCAGTATTTT,CATQSGSADTQYF
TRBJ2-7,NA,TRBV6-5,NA,TGTGCCAGCAGTTACTCCGGACGGACCTACGAGCAGTACTTC,CASSYSGRTYEQYF
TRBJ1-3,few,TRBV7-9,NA,TGTGCCAGTGCCCAAGATATTGGAAACACCATATATTTT,CASAQDIGNTIYF
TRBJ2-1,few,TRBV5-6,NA,TGTGCCAGCAATCCTGGTGGAGGCTATGAGCAGTTCTTC,CASNPGGGYEQFF
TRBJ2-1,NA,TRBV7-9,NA,TGTGCCAGCAGCTCAACAGGCCGGACCCCCTACAATGAGCAGTTCTTC,CASSSTGRTPYNEQFF
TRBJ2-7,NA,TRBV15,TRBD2,TGTGCCACCAGCAGAGACCCGGGACTAGCAATATACGAGCAGTACTTC,CATSRDPGLAIYEQYF
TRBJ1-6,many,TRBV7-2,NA,TGTGCCAGCAGCTTAGACGGCGGGGTTTCACCCCTCCACTTT,CASSLDGGVSPLHF
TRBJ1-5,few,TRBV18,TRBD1,TGTGCCAGCTCACGTGACAGGGGGTCGGTGAAGCCCCAGCATTTT,CASSRDRGSVKPQHF
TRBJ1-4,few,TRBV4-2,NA,TGTGCCAGCAGCCAAGACTGGGCGGGGGCCGGTAATGAAAAACTGTTTTTT,CASSQDWAGAGNEKLFF
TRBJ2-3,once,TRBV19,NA,TGTGCCAGTAGTAAGTTCGGGACTCCCACAGATACGCAGTATTTT,CASSKFGTPTDTQYF
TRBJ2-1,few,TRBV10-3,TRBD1,TGTGCCATCAGGGACAGGGGGCGCGTTGGTGAGCAGTTCTTC,CAIRDRGRVGEQFF
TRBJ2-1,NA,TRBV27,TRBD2,TGTGCCAGCAGTATCTCTAGCGGGGACTACAATGAGCAGTTCTTC,CASSISSGDYNEQFF
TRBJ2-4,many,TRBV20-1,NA,TGCAGTGCTAGTTTGGGGTACATTCAGTACTTC,CSASLGYIQYF
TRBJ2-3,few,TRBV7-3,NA,TGTGCCAGCAGCTTAATGGACAGCACAGATACGCAGTATTTT,CASSLMDSTDTQYF
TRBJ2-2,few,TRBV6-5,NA,TGTGCCAGCAGTTACTCGAATGGGGACACCGGGGAGCTGTTTTTT,CASSYSNGDTGELFF
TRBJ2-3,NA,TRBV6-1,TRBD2,TGTGCCAGCAAACTAGCGGGTTCTCATTTAGATACGCAGTATTTT,CASKLAGSHLDTQYF
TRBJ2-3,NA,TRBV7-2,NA,TGTGCCAGCAGCCCCAGTTTCACAGATACGCAGTATTTT,CASSPSFTDTQYF
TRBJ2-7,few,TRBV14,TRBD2,TGTGCCAGCAGCCAAACTAGCGGGAGAACTTTCTACGAGCAGTACTTC,CASSQTSGRTFYEQYF
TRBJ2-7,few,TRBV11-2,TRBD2,TGTGCCAGCAGCCCCCCGGGACTAGGCTACGAGCAGTACTTC,CASSPPGLGYEQYF
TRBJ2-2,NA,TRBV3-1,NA,TGTGCCAGCAGCCAAGATGGTAGGGTCGGGGAGCTGTTTTTT,CASSQDGRVGELFF
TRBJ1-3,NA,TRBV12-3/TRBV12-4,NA,TGTGCCAGCAGTTCCTACTCTGGAAACACCATATATTTT,CASSSYSGNTIYF
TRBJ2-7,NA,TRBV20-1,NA,TGCAGTGCCCGCCCGGCCGGCCGGGAGCGGCAGCAGTACTTC,CSARPAGRERQQYF
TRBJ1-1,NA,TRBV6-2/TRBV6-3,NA,TGTGCCAGCAGCACTAGGCGGACGTCCACTGAAGCTTTCTTT,CASSTRRTSTEAFF
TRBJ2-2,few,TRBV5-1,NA,TGCGCCAGCAAACGAGGTGGGCTACCGAACACCGGGGAGCTGTTTTTT,CASKRGGLPNTGELFF
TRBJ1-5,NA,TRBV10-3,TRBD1,TGTGCCATCAGTGAGTCGAGGGCAGGGGGACAGCCCCAGCATTTT,CAISESRAGGQPQHF
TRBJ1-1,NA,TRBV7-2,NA,TGTGCCAGCAGCGTCGAGACGAACACTGAAGCTTTCTTT,CASSVETNTEAFF
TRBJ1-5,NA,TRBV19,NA,TGTGCCAGTAGACCAGGGAGCAATCAGCCCCAGCATTTT,CASRPGSNQPQHF
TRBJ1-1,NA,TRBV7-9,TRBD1,TGTGCCAGCAGCTTAGGATTACAGGGGGCCACTGAAGCTTTCTTT,CASSLGLQGATEAFF
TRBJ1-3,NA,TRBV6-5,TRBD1,TGTGCCAGCAGTTACGACAGGGACGGAAACACCATATATTTT,CASSYDRDGNTIYF
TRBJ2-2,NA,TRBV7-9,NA,TGTGCCAGCAGTCCCGAGGGGGGCTGGAACACCGGGGAGCTGTTTTTT,CASSPEGGWNTGELFF
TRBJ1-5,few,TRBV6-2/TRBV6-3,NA,TGTGCCAGCAGTTACGGTCACAGAATCAATCAGCCCCAGCATTTT,CASSYGHRINQPQHF
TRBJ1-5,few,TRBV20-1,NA,TGCAGCACGACCCCCCCGGGGGACCAGCCCCAGCATTTT,CSTTPPGDQPQHF
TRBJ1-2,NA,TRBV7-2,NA,TGTGCCAGCAGCTTATTGGCACTGGGGAATGGCTACACCTTC,CASSLLALGNGYTF
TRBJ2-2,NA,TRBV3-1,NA,TGTGCCAGCAGCCCTCTAGCAACCGGGGAGCTGTTTTTT,CASSPLATGELFF
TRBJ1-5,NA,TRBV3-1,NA,TGTGCCAGCAGCCAAGATTTAACCGAAAATCAGCCCCAGCATTTT,CASSQDLTENQPQHF
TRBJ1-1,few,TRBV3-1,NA,TGTGCCAGCAGCCATTCTGGGGGCGAACCCGCTTTCTTT,CASSHSGGEPAFF
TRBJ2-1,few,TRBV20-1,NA,TGCAGTGCTAGAATGTTCGGGAGTGGGGATGAGCAGTTCTTC,CSARMFGSGDEQFF
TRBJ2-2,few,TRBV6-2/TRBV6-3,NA,TGTGCCAGCAGTTACCAGGGAGGACTACGTGGGGAGCTGTTTTTT,CASSYQGGLRGELFF
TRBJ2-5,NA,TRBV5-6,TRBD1,TGTGCCAGCAGCCACAGGGGAGAGACCCAGTACTTC,CASSHRGETQYF